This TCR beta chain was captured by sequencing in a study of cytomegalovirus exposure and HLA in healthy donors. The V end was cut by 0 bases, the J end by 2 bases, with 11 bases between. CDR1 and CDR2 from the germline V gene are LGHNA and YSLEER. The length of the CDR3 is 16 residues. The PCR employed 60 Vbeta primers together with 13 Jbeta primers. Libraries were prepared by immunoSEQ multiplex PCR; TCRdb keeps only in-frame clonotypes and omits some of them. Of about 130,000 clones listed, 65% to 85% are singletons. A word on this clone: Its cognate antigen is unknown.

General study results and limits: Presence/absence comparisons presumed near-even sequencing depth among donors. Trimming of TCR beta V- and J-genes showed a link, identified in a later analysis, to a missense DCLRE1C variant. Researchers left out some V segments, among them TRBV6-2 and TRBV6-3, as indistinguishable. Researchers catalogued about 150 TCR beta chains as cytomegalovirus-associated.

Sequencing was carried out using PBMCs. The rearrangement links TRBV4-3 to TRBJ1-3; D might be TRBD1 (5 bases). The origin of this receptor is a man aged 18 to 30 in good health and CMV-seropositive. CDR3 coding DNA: TGCGCCAGCAGCCAAGAGTGGGGGGGTACTGGAAACACCATATATTTT. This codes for CASSQEWGGTGNTIYF.